Listed below are T cell receptor beta chains from one sample, sequenced in a study of blood T cell repertoires in COVID-19. Clones were read by immunoSEQ multiplex PCR, and TCRdb kept only the in-frame ones, dropping some. The sample lists 70,000 to 95,000 clones; just under 85% were seen once. Sequenced: peripheral blood. These receptors all come from a woman aged 65 to 85 with active or convalescent COVID-19. Both conserved end residues are part of each CDR3. D genes are given only for firm matches. For some rows the clone size is stated as once, few or many, or as a class when expanded; others skip it.

d_call,j_call,v_call,clone_size,cdr3_length,cdr3_nt,cdr3_aa
.,TRBJ1-2,TRBV6-5,.,13,TGTGCCAGCTCCTTGAGGGACTGGGGTGGCTACACCTTC,CASSLRDWGGYTF
.,TRBJ1-2,TRBV6-2/TRBV6-3,.,14,TGTGCCAGCAGTTACCCCCGCGCCGGGGAAGGGTACACCTTC,CASSYPRAGEGYTF
TRBD1,TRBJ2-5,TRBV25-1,.,16,TGTGCCAGCAGTGAAAGGACAGGGAAATACCAAGAGACCCAGTACTTC,CASSERTGKYQETQYF
.,TRBJ1-1,TRBV19,.,14,TGTGCCAGTAGTATATTGCTGGGCTCCACTGAAGCTTTCTTT,CASSILLGSTEAFF
TRBD1,TRBJ1-4,TRBV5-6,.,16,TGTGCCAGCAGCTCGGACAGGGGGCGCAGGAATGAAAAACTGTTTTTT,CASSSDRGRRNEKLFF
.,TRBJ1-3,TRBV7-2,.,12,TGTGCCAGCAGCCTCTCTGGAAACACCATATATTTT,CASSLSGNTIYF
TRBD1,TRBJ2-7,TRBV19,.,14,TGTGCCAGTAGCCCGGGACAGGGACCCTACGAGCAGTACTTC,CASSPGQGPYEQYF
.,TRBJ1-5,TRBV27,once,15,TGTGCCAGCAGCGGGGGTGCCTATAGCAATCAGCCCCAGCATTTT,CASSGGAYSNQPQHF
.,TRBJ2-2,TRBV12-3/TRBV12-4,.,13,TGTGCCAGCAGTTTAGGGACAACCGGGGAGCTGTTTTTT,CASSLGTTGELFF
TRBD1,TRBJ1-2,TRBV7-2,.,14,TGTGCCAGCAGTACGGACAGGAGTAACTATGGCTACACCTTC,CASSTDRSNYGYTF
.,TRBJ1-2,TRBV6-4,.,14,TGTGCCAGCAGTGAATATATGTCGGGATATGGCTACACCTTC,CASSEYMSGYGYTF
.,TRBJ1-2,TRBV24-1,.,11,TGTGCCACCAGTACAGGGTATGGCTACACCTTC,CATSTGYGYTF
TRBD1,TRBJ1-4,TRBV3-1/TRBV3-2,.,14,TGTGCCAGCAGCCCGGGACAGAAAAATGAAAAACTGTTTTTT,CASSPGQKNEKLFF
.,TRBJ2-1,TRBV24-1,once,15,TGTGCCACCAGTGATATAAGGTCCTCGGGAGATGAGCAGTTCTTC,CATSDIRSSGDEQFF
TRBD1,TRBJ2-7,TRBV5-1,.,14,TGCGCCAGCAGCGGAGGCACAGGGGCCTACGAGCAGTACTTC,CASSGGTGAYEQYF
.,TRBJ2-2,TRBV19,.,15,TGTGCCAGTAGTATAGGGACTTATAACACCGGGGAGCTGTTTTTT,CASSIGTYNTGELFF
TRBD1,TRBJ2-1,TRBV28,.,19,TGTGCCAGCAGTTCCCTCGGCTCCGGGACAGGGGGCTACTACAATGAACAGTTCTTC,CASSSLGSGTGGYYNEQFF
TRBD1,TRBJ1-1,TRBV19,.,11,TGTGCCAGTTCGGACAGGGAGCAAGCTTTCTTT,CASSDREQAFF
.,TRBJ1-6,TRBV11-2,few,14,TGTGCCAGCAGCTTATACTCCTATAATTCACCCCTCCACTTT,CASSLYSYNSPLHF
.,TRBJ1-1,TRBV19,.,16,TGTGCCAGTAGTATAGATCCGGCCAGGGCGAACACTGAAGCTTTCTTT,CASSIDPARANTEAFF
.,TRBJ1-4,TRBV5-1,.,14,TGCGCCAGCAGCTTGAGTTCAGGGAATGAAAAACTGTTTTTT,CASSLSSGNEKLFF
.,TRBJ2-1,TRBV19,.,14,TGTGCCAGTAGTATAGTCGGAGCGAACAATGAGCAGTTCTTC,CASSIVGANNEQFF
.,TRBJ2-2,TRBV5-1,.,15,TGCGCCAGCAGCTTAAACGGACTGAACACCGGGGAGCTGTTTTTT,CASSLNGLNTGELFF
TRBD1,TRBJ1-2,TRBV29-1,.,15,TGCAGCGTTGAAGATCAGGGGACAGGGGGTTTCGGCTACACCTTC,CSVEDQGTGGFGYTF
.,TRBJ2-1,TRBV6-6,.,12,TGTGCCAGCAGTAGGGGCTACAATGAGCAGTTCTTC,CASSRGYNEQFF
.,TRBJ2-1,TRBV4-2,.,16,TGTGCCAGCAGCCAAGAATTACGGGACTCCTACAATGAGCAGTTCTTC,CASSQELRDSYNEQFF
.,TRBJ1-6,TRBV6-5,.,15,TGTGCCAGCATCGGACGTCAAGGGAGCGGATCACCCCTCCACTTT,CASIGRQGSGSPLHF
.,TRBJ2-5,TRBV5-6,.,17,TGTGCCAGCAGCTTCCCCGGGACTTGGGGAGTTCAAGAGACCCAGTACTTC,CASSFPGTWGVQETQYF
.,TRBJ2-2,TRBV5-1,.,13,TGCGCCAGCAGCTTGGGACAGCGCGGGGAGCTGTTTTTT,CASSLGQRGELFF
.,TRBJ1-2,TRBV21-1,.,13,TGTGCCAGCAGCAAAGACGGTGGAGATGGCTACACCTTC,CASSKDGGDGYTF
.,TRBJ1-5,TRBV12-3/TRBV12-4,.,13,TGTGCCAGCAGCCTGGACACTCTGGGGCCCCAGCATTTT,CASSLDTLGPQHF
.,TRBJ1-2,TRBV7-2,.,13,TGTGCCAGCAGCTTCGGGGGTAACTATGGCTACACCTTC,CASSFGGNYGYTF
TRBD1,TRBJ1-2,TRBV7-9,.,16,TGTGCCAGCAGCCAGGGACAGGGGGAGCTAAACTATGGCTACACCTTC,CASSQGQGELNYGYTF
TRBD2,TRBJ2-5,TRBV6-5,.,14,TGTGCCAGCAGTCAAATAGCGGGGGCCCCAGGAGCAGACTTC,CASSQIAGAPGADF
TRBD1,TRBJ2-7,TRBV5-1,.,14,TGCGCCAGCAGCTCCGGGACAGGAGCCTACGAGCAGTACTTC,CASSSGTGAYEQYF
.,TRBJ1-5,TRBV19,.,15,TGTGCCAGTAGTACGCAGGGGAATAGCAATCAGCCCCAGCATTTT,CASSTQGNSNQPQHF
TRBD1,TRBJ1-6,TRBV5-4,.,16,TGTGCCAGCAGCTTGGGTTCAGGGGGTTCTAATTCACCCCTCCACTTT,CASSLGSGGSNSPLHF
.,TRBJ1-6,TRBV5-1,.,18,TGCGCCAGCAGCTTGATGACGGTTGGGAGCTCCTATAATTCACCCCTCCACTTT,CASSLMTVGSSYNSPLHF
.,TRBJ1-2,TRBV4-1,once,14,TGCGCCAGCAGCCAAGATAGGGGGGGGGATGGCTACACCTTC,CASSQDRGGDGYTF
.,TRBJ1-2,TRBV6-1,.,14,TGTGCCAGCAGTGAAACCACGCCCCGGGATGGCTACACCTTC,CASSETTPRDGYTF
TRBD1,TRBJ2-1,TRBV19,.,15,TGTGCCAGTAGTACCTACAGGGGTGATTCCGATGAGCAGTTCTTC,CASSTYRGDSDEQFF
.,TRBJ2-1,TRBV18,.,13,TGTGCCAGCTCACCACCTCGTCGGGATGAGCAGTTCTTC,CASSPPRRDEQFF
TRBD1,TRBJ1-1,TRBV5-1,.,14,TGCGCCAGCAGACAGGGGACGGTGAACACTGAAGCTTTCTTT,CASRQGTVNTEAFF
TRBD2,TRBJ2-3,TRBV7-2,.,14,TGTGCCAGCAGCGTTAGCGGGGCGATGGATACGCAGTATTTT,CASSVSGAMDTQYF
.,TRBJ1-1,TRBV5-4,.,14,TGTGCCAGCAGCTGGTTACAGGGGAACACTGAAGCTTTCTTT,CASSWLQGNTEAFF
TRBD1,TRBJ1-2,TRBV5-5,.,15,TGTGCCAGCAGCTTGGTTGGGACAGGGAACTATGGCTACACCTTC,CASSLVGTGNYGYTF
.,TRBJ1-2,TRBV5-6,.,15,TGTGCCAGCAGCTTCTCGACAGGTTTATTAGGGGGCTACACCTTC,CASSFSTGLLGGYTF
.,TRBJ2-5,TRBV3-1/TRBV3-2,.,16,TGTGCCAGCAGCCAATTCAGGGGCCCAGGGGCAAAGACCCAGTACTTC,CASSQFRGPGAKTQYF
.,TRBJ1-2,TRBV20-1,once,11,TGCAGCTTCTTTATCAACTATGGCTACACCTTC,CSFFINYGYTF
TRBD1,TRBJ1-2,TRBV7-2,once,13,TGTGCCAGCAGCCCCCAGGGGGCGTCTGGCTACACCTTC,CASSPQGASGYTF
.,TRBJ1-5,TRBV7-9,.,12,TGTGCCAGCAGCCAGGACAACGGGCCCCAGCATTTT,CASSQDNGPQHF
TRBD1,TRBJ1-3,TRBV5-1,.,14,TGCGCCAGCAGCCAGACAGGGACTGGAAACACCATATATTTT,CASSQTGTGNTIYF
TRBD2,TRBJ2-3,TRBV7-9,.,18,TGTGCCAGCAGCTTAGGAGCGGGGGGTCGTGCTAGCACAGATACGCAGTATTTT,CASSLGAGGRASTDTQYF
.,TRBJ2-1,TRBV7-2,.,16,TGTGCCAGCAGCTTAGGTTGGGGACAAACCTACAATGAGCAGTTCTTC,CASSLGWGQTYNEQFF
TRBD2,TRBJ2-1,TRBV28,.,17,TGTGCCAGCAGCCCCGGGACTAGCGGGGCGACCTACAATGAGCAGTTCTTC,CASSPGTSGATYNEQFF
.,TRBJ2-7,TRBV2,.,12,TGTGCCAGCGGGGAGCTTTTCTACGAGCAGTACTTC,CASGELFYEQYF
TRBD1,TRBJ2-2,TRBV7-2,.,15,TGTGCCAGCAGCTGGGACAGGGACGGTGGCGGGGAGCTGTTTTTT,CASSWDRDGGGELFF
.,TRBJ1-3,TRBV3-1/TRBV3-2,.,15,TGTGCCAGCAGCCCCCCTCAGTTGGCTGGAAACACCATATATTTT,CASSPPQLAGNTIYF
TRBD1,TRBJ1-2,TRBV6-2/TRBV6-3,.,14,TGTGCCAGCAGTCTTGGACAGGCAAGCTATGGCTACACCTTC,CASSLGQASYGYTF
.,TRBJ1-5,TRBV20-1,.,16,TGCAGTGCTAGTTGGATCGGGGAGGAATACAATCAGCCCCAGCATTTT,CSASWIGEEYNQPQHF